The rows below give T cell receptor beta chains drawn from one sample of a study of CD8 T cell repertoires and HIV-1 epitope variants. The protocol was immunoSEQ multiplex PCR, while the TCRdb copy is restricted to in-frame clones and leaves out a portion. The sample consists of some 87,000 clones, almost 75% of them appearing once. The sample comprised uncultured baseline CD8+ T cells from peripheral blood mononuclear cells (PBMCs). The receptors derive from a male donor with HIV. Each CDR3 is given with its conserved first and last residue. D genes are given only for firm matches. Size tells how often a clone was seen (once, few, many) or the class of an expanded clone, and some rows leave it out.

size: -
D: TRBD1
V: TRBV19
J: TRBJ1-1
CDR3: CASTPRAGGGTEAFF
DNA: TGTGCCAGTACCCCTCGGGCAGGGGGCGGCACTGAAGCTTTCTTT

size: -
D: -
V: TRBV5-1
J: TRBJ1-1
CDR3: CASRGLLNTEAFF
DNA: TGCGCCAGCAGGGGACTCTTGAACACTGAAGCTTTCTTT

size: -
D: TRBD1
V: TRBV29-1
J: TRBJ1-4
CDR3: CSVGGQATNEKLFF
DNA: TGCAGCGTTGGAGGACAGGCAACTAATGAAAAACTGTTTTTT

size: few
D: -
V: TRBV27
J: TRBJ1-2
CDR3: CASSPGGQSYGYTF
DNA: TGTGCCAGCAGTCCCGGAGGACAGTCATATGGCTACACCTTC

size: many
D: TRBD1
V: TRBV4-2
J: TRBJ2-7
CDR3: CASSQEGGQGPYEQYF
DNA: TGTGCCAGCAGCCAAGAGGGGGGACAGGGACCCTACGAGCAGTACTTC

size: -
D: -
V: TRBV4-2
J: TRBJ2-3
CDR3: CASSQDKDTQYF
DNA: TGTGCCAGCAGCCAAGATAAAGATACGCAGTATTTT

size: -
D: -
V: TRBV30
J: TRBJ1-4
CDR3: CAWSTSRGPNEKLFF
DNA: TGTGCCTGGAGTACCAGTCGGGGCCCTAATGAAAAACTGTTTTTT

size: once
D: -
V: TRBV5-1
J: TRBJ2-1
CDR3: CASSRGRSSSYNEQFF
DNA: TGCGCCAGCAGCCGGGGGAGGTCCAGCTCCTACAATGAGCAGTTCTTC

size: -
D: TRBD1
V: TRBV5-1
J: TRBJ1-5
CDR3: CASSTGTDFNQPQHF
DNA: TGCGCCAGCAGCACGGGGACAGATTTCAATCAGCCCCAGCATTTT

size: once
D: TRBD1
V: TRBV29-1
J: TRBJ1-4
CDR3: CSVEEGQGAEEKLFF
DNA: TGCAGCGTAGAAGAGGGACAGGGGGCTGAGGAAAAACTGTTTTTT

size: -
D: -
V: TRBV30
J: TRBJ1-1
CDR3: CAWSRGAGRPEAFF
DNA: TGTGCCTGGAGTCGGGGGGCAGGAAGGCCTGAAGCTTTCTTT

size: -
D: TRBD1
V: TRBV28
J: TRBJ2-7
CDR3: CASSFWDSNYEQYF
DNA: TGTGCCAGCAGTTTCTGGGACAGTAACTACGAGCAGTACTTC

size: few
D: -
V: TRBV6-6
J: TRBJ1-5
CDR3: CASSGGQGIHQPQHF
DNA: TGTGCCAGCAGTGGGGGGCAGGGGATACATCAGCCCCAGCATTTT

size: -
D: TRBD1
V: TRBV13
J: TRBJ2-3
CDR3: CASSSRTGGEYHTQYF
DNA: TGTGCCAGCAGCTCAAGGACAGGGGGCGAGTACCATACGCAGTATTTT

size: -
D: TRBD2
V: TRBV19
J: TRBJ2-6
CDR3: CASSIEPSGGSGANVLTF
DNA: TGTGCCAGTAGTATAGAACCTAGCGGGGGGTCCGGGGCCAACGTCCTGACTTTC

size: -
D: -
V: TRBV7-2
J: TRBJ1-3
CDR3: CASSLDSQNTIYF
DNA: TGTGCCAGCAGCTTAGACAGTCAAAACACCATATATTTT

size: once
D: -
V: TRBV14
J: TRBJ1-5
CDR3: CASSTGKGQPQHF
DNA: TGTGCCAGCAGCACGGGGAAGGGACAGCCCCAGCATTTT

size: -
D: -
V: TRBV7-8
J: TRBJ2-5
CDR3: CASSQLIQETQYF
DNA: TGTGCCAGCAGCCAGCTCATACAAGAGACCCAGTACTTC

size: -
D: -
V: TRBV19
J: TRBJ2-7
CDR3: CASSIDREPYEQYF
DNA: TGTGCCAGTAGTATAGACAGAGAACCCTACGAGCAGTACTTC

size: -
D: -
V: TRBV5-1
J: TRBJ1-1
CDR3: CASSLEQANTEAFF
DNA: TGCGCCAGCAGCTTGGAACAGGCGAACACTGAAGCTTTCTTT

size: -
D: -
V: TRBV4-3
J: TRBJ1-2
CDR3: CASSQDRGFGYTF
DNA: TGCGCCAGCAGCCAAGATCGGGGGTTTGGCTACACCTTC

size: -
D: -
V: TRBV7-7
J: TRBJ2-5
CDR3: CASSPSTAETQYF
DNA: TGTGCCAGCAGCCCCTCGACCGCGGAGACCCAGTACTTC

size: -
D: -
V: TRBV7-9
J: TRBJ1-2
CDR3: CASSPAGGNYGYTF
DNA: TGTGCCAGCAGCCCCGCCGGGGGGAACTATGGCTACACCTTC

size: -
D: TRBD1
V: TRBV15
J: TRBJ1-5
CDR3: CATSRGGGGGQPQHF
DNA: TGTGCCACCAGCAGGGGAGGGGGCGGAGGACAGCCCCAGCATTTT

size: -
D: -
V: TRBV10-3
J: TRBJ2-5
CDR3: CAISGTSGETQYF
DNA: TGTGCCATCAGTGGGACAAGCGGGGAGACCCAGTACTTC

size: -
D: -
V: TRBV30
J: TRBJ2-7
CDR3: CAWSGDILSGYEQYF
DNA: TGTGCCTGGAGTGGAGACATCCTAAGTGGGTACGAGCAGTACTTC

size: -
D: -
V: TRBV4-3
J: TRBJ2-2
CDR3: CASSQEAAGEPGELFF
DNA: TGCGCCAGCAGCCAAGAGGCGGCAGGGGAGCCCGGGGAGCTGTTTTTT

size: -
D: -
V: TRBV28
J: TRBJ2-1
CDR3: CASGIPSPGEQFF
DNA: TGTGCCAGCGGCATCCCCTCCCCGGGTGAGCAGTTCTTC

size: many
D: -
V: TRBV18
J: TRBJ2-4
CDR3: CASSPPRVGAKNIQYF
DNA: TGTGCCAGCTCACCGCCAAGGGTCGGGGCCAAAAACATTCAGTACTTC

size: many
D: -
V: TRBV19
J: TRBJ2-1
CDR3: CASSPSGVHEQFF
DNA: TGTGCCAGTAGTCCCTCAGGGGTCCATGAGCAGTTCTTC

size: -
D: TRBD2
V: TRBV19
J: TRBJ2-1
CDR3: CASALRRAGESSNEQFF
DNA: TGTGCCAGTGCGTTAAGGCGGGCGGGAGAGTCATCGAATGAGCAGTTCTTC

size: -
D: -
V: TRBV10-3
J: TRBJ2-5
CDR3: CAIRRDSSQETQYF
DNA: TGTGCCATCAGGCGGGACAGCAGCCAAGAGACCCAGTACTTC

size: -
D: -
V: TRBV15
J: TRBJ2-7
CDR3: CATRSGGVGAYEQYF
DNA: TGTGCCACCAGATCTGGCGGGGTGGGAGCCTACGAGCAGTACTTC

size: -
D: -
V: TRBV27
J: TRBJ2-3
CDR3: CASSFFGGATDTQYF
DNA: TGTGCCAGCAGTTTTTTCGGGGGAGCAACAGATACGCAGTATTTT

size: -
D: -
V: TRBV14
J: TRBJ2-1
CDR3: CASSQPGGSSYNEQFF
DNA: TGTGCCAGCAGCCAACCTGGCGGGTCCTCCTACAATGAGCAGTTCTTC

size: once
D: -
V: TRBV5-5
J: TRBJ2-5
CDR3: CASSSGSRQETQYF
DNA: TGTGCCAGCAGCTCCGGGAGTCGGCAAGAGACCCAGTACTTC

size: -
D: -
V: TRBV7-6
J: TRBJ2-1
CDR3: CASSPTRLVDEQFF
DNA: TGTGCCAGCAGCCCTACTCGACTAGTCGATGAGCAGTTCTTC